This TCR beta chain was profiled in a study of T cell changes during pregnancy in multiple sclerosis. The method was immunoSEQ multiplex PCR; TCRdb's version includes in-frame clones alone and lacks a portion of them. This table holds about 70,000 clones, 90% to 95% found once. The receptor comes from a female donor with multiple sclerosis, enrolled in a pregnancy study. Sequenced here: peripheral blood, sampled in the third trimester of pregnancy.

The CDR3 loop reads CASRDRENTEAFF. For the CDR3, the DNA is TGTGCCAGCAGAGACAGGGAGAACACTGAAGCTTTCTTT. The chain is built from TRBV11-2 and TRBJ1-1, with 7 bases matching TRBD1. CDR1 and CDR2 from the germline V gene are SGHAT and FQNNGV. The V and J ends lost 6 bases and 1 base, in that order; junction bases with no gene match: 2. This CDR3 has 13 residues.